This T cell receptor (beta chain) was obtained from a study of blood T cell repertoires in COVID-19. Overall study context: Both acute and convalescent COVID-19 samples were obtained from the United States, Italy and Spain.

Trimming removed 5 bases from V and 10 bases from J, with 12 bases in between. The CDR3 runs to 12 residues. Germline V gene lookup returns CDR1 MNHEY and CDR2 SVGAGI. Per the study methods: By means of reference gene primer amplification, nucleated cell counts were estimated. Profiled with immunoSEQ multiplex PCR; TCRdb holds only in-frame clones, not every one. The DNA was the basis for D and trimming; V, J and clone size are from that table. The sample holds 100,000 to 150,000 clones, approximately 91% seen once. The sequencing input was peripheral blood. The receptor was isolated from a woman aged 80 or older with acute or convalescent COVID-19. The genes are TRBV6-5 and TRBJ2-1; D is possibly TRBD1 (5 bases). This CDR3 reads CASSPRAREQFF. CDR3 DNA sequence: TGTGCCAGCAGTCCCAGGGCTAGGGAGCAGTTCTTC.